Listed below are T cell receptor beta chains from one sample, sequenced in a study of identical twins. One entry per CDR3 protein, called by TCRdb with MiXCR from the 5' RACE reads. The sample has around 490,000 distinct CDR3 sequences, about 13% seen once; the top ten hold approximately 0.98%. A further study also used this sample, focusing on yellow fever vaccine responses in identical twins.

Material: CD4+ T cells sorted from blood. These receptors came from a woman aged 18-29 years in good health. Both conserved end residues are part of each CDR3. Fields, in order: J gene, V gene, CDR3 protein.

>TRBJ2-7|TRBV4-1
CASSQRDPAYEQYF
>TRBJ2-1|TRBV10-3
CAISSFDEQFF
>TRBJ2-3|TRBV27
CASSLVWRRYF
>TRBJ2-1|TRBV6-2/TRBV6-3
CASSYSAGGKLYNEQFF
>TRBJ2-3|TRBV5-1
CASSDFQLAGGADTQYF
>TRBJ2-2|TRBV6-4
CASSDSGHRGTGELFF
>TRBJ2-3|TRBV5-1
CASSLALGTGGTDTQYF
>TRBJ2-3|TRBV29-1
CSVGPKPTDTQYF
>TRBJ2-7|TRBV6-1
CASSEPRPDHEQYF
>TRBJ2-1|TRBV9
CASSYTDNEQFF
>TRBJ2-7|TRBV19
CASNGGGEQYF
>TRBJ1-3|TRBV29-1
CSVEAVSGNTIYF
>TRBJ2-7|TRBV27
CASIFQRSYEQYF
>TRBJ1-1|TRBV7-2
CASTRGPNTEAFF
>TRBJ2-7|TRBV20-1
CSARLGTGARGEQYF
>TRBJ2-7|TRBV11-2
CASSSLLAGTYEQYF
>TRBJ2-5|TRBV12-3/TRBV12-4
CASSKIAGGGETQYF
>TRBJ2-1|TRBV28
CASKVRGGSSYNEQFF
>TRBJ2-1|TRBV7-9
CASSRLVTDNNEQFF
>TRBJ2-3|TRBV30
CAWSRGQGTDTQYF
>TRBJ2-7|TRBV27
CASSSFPKVPYEQYF
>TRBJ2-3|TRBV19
CATALADLTDTQYF
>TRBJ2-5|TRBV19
CASRHGVGGPGETQYF
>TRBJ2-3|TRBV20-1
CSANPRAWQGTDTQYF
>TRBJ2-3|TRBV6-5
CASSYLGGGARDTQYF
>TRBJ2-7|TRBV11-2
CASSLGLGEQYF
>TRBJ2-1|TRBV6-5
CASSSPSFGTLYNEQFF
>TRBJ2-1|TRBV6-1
CASSPGQRGNEQFF
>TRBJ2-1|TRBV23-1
CASSRHFRGRYNEQFF
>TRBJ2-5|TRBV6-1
CASSEPSRETQYF
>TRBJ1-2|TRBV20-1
CSAEKDRGRPGGYTF
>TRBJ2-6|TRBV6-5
CASSYQGQGSVSGANVLTF
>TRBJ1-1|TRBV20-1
CSATDSSRRTEAFF
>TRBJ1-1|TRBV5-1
CASSVLNTEAFF
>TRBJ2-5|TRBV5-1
CASSKDRVETQYF
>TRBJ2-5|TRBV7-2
CASSLGAGGGQETQYF
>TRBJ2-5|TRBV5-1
CASSSGGTTSGETQYF
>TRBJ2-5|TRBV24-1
CATSGRGRLMVETQYF
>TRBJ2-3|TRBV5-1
CASSLEAGAYTDTQYF
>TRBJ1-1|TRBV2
CASTGDVYTEAFF
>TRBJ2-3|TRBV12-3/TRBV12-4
CASTNLRDRGTDTQYF
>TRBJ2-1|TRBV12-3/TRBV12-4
CASSWELAGVSGEQFF
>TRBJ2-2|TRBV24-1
CATSDFGTQGSGELFF
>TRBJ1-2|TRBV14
CASSQRISYGYTF
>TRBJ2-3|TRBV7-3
CASSEDPGVVDTQYF
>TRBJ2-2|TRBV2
CASNTQNTGELFF
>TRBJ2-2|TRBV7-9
CASSPIKAGELFF
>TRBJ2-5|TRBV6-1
CASSHRGTGGVKTQYF
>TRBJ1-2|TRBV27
CASRVTGFPYGYTF
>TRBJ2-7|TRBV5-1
CASSLARGASFGPYEQYF
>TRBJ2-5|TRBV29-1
CSVADGFQETQYF
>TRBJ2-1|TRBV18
CASSPQPGGRNEQFF
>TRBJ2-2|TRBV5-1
CASSPTPGQTNTGELFF
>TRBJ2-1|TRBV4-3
CASSPRSGNEQFF
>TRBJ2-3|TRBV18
CASSPLGQGADTQYF